This TCR beta chain was profiled in a study of T cells after yellow fever vaccination. Study summary: SMART-Seq v4 Ultra Low Input prepared the low-cell-number fractions.

The table lists this clonotype with a few counts. Per germline, CDR1 MNHEY and CDR2 SMNVEV (reference sequence). The CDR3 totals 13 residues. V lost 4 bases to trimming and J lost 3 bases, with 10 bases between them. Using its own MiXCR run on the 5' RACE reads, TCRdb lists one record per CDR3 protein. The sample lists tens of thousands of distinct CDR3 sequences; around 6.7% were seen once. General study findings and limits: Abundant bulk-derived clonotypes could contaminate FACS-sorted repertoires. Faster peaking, at day 5 versus 15, marked a secondary response that was weaker. In post-booster samples, most primary-vaccination clones reappeared (about 96% CD4, approximately 91% CD8).

This clonotype was obtained from a man between 18 and 29 years old who received the YFV17D yellow fever vaccine. The sequencing used CD8+ T cells not binding an NS4B(214-222) dextramer, sorted from PBMCs, collected more than 40 days after the first yellow fever vaccination. The V call is TRBV27, the J call TRBJ2-7; a weak D match, TRBD1 (6 bases). CDR3 amino acids: CASSSRGYYEQYF. DNA of the CDR3: TGTGCCAGCAGTTCCAGGGGCTACTACGAGCAGTACTTC.